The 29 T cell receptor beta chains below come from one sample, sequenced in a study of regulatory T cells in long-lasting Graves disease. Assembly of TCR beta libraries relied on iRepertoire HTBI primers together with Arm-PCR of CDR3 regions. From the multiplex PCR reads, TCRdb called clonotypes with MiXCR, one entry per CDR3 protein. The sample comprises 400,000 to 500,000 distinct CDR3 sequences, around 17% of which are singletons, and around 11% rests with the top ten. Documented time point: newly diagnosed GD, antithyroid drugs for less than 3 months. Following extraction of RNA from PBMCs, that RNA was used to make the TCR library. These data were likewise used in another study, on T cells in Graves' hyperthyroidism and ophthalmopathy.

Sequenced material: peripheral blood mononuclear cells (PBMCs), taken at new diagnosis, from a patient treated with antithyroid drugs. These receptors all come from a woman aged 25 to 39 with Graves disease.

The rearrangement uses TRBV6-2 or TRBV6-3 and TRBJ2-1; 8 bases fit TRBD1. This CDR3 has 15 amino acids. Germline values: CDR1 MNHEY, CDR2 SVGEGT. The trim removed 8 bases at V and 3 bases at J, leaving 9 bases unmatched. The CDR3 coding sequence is TGTGCCAGCGGCCAAGGACAGGGAGGCTACAATGAGCAGTTCTTC. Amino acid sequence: CASGQGQGGYNEQFF.

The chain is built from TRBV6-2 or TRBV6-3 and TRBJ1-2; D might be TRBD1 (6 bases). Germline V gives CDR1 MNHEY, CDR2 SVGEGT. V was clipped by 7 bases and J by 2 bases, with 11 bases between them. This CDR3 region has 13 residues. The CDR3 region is CASTVQGNYGYTF. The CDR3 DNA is TGTGCCAGCACCGTCCAGGGGAACTATGGCTACACCTTC.

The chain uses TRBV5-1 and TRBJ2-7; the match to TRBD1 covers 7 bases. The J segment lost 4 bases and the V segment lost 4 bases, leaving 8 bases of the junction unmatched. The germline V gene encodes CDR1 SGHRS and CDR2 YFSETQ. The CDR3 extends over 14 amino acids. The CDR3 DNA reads TGCGCCAGCAGCACCGGGACAGAGGCGTACGAGCAGTACTTC. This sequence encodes CASSTGTEAYEQYF.

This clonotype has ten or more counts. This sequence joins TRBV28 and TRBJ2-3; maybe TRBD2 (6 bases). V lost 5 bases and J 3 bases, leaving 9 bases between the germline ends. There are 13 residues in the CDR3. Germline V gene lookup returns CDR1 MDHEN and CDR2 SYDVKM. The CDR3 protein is CASSGGGTDTQYF. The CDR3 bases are TGTGCCAGCAGTGGAGGAGGGACAGATACGCAGTATTTT. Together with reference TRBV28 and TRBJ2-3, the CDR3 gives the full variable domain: DVKVTQSSRYLVKRTGEKVFLECVQDMDHENMFWYRQDPGLGLRLIYFSYDVKMKEKGDIPEGYSVSREKKERFSLILESASTNQTSMYLCASSGGGTDTQYFGPGTRLTVL.

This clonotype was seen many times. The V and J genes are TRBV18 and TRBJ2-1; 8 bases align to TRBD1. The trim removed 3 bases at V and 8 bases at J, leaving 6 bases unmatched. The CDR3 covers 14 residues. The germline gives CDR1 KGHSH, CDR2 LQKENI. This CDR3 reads CASSPGTGGDEQFF. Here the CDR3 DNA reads TGTGCCAGCTCACCGGGGACAGGAGGCGATGAGCAGTTCTTC.

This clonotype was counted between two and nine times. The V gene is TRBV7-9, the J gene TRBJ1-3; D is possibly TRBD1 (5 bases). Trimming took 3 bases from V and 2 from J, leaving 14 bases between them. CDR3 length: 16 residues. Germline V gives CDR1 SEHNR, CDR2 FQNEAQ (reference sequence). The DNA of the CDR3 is TGTGCCAGCAGCTTCTTCCAGGGCCTCACTGGAAACACCATATATTTT. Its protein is CASSFFQGLTGNTIYF.

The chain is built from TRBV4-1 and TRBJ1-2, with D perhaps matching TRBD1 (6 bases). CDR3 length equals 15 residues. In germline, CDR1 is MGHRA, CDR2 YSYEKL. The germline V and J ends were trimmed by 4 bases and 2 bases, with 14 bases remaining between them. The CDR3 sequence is CASSRPLDSNYGYTF. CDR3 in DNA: TGCGCCAGCAGCCGCCCGTTGGACAGCAACTATGGCTACACCTTC.

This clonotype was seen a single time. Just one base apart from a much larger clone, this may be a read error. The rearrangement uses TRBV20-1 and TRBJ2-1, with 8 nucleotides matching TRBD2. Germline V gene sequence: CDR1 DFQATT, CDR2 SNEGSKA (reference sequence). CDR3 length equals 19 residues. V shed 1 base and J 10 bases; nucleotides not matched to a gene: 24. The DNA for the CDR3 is TGCAGTGCTAGAGGCTTGAGCGGGAGAAAATTTAGTACCCCCTACGAGCAGTTCTTC. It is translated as CSARGLSGRKFSTPYEQFF.

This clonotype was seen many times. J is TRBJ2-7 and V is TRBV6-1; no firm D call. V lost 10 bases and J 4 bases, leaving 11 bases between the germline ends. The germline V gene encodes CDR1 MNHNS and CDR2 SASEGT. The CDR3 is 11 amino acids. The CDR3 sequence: CATINQYEQYF. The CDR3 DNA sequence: TGTGCCACAATCAACCAATACGAGCAGTACTTC.

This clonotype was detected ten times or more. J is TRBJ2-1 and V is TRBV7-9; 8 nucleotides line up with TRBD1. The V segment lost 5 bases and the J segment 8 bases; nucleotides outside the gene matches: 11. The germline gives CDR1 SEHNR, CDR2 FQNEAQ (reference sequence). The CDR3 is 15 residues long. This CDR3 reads CASSPDRERFYEQFF. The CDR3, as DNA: TGTGCCAGCAGCCCGGACAGGGAACGGTTCTATGAGCAGTTCTTC.

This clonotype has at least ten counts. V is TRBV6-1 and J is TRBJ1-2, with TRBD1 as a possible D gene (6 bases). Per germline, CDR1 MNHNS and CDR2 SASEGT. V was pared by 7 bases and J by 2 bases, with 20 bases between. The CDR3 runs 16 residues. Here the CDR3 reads CASITAGAFWNYGYTF. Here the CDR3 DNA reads TGTGCCAGCATCACGGCAGGGGCGTTTTGGAACTATGGCTACACCTTC.

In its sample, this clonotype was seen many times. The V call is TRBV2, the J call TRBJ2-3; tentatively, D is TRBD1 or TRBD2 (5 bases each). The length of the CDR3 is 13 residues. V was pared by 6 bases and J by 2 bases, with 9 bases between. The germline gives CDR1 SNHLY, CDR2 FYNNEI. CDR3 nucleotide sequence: TGTGCCAGCAGCCGGGACCACACAGATACGCAGTATTTT. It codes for CASSRDHTDTQYF.

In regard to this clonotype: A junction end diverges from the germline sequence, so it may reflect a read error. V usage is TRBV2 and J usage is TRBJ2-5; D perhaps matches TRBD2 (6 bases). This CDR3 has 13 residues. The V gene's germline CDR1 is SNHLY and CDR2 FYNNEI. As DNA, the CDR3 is TGTGCCACCAAGTCGGCTTCGGGGGAGACCCAATGCTTC. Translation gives CATKSASGETQCF.

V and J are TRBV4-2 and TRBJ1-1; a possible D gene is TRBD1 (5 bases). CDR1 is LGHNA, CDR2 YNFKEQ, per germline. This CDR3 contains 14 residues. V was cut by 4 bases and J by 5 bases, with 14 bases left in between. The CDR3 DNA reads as TGTGCCAGCAGCCTTTGGGGACTGGATACTGAAGCTTTCTTT. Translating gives CASSLWGLDTEAFF.

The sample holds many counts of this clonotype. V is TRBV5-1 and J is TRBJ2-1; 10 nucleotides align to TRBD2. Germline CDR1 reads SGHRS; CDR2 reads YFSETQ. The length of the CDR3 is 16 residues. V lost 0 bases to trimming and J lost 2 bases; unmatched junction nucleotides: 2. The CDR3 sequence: CASSLAGLATYNEQFF. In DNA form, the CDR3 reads TGCGCCAGCAGCTTGGCGGGACTAGCGACCTACAATGAGCAGTTCTTC.

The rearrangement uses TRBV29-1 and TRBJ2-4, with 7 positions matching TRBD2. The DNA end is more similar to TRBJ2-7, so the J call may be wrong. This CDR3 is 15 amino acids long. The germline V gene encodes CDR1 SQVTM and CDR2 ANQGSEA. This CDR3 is CSVEAGTISSYEQYF. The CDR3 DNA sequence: TGCAGCGTTGAAGCCGGGACTATTTCCTCCTACGAGCAGTACTTC.

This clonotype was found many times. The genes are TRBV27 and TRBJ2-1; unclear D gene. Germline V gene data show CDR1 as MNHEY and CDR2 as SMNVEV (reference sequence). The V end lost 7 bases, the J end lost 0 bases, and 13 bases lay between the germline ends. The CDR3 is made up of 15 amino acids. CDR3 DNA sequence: TGTGCCAGCACACATAAGCGCCCCTCCTACAATGAGCAGTTCTTC. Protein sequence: CASTHKRPSYNEQFF.

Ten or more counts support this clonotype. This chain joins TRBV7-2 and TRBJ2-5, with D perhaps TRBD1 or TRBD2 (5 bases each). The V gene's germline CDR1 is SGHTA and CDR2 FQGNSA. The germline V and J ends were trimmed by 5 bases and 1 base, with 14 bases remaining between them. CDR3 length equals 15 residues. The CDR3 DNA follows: TGTGCCAGCAGCGCCCAGTCCGGGACCCAAGAGACCCAGTACTTC. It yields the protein CASSAQSGTQETQYF.

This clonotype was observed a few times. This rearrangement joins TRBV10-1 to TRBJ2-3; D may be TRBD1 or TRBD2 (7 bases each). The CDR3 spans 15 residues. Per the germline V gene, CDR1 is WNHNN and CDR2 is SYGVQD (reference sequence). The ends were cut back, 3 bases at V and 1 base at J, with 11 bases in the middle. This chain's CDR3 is CASSEAGQRTDTQYF. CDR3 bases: TGCGCCAGCAGTGAAGCGGGACAGCGCACAGATACGCAGTATTTT.

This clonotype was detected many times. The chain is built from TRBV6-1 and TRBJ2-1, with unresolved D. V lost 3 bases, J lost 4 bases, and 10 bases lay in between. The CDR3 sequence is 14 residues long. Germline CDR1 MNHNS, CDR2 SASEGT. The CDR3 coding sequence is TGTGCCAGCAGTGAGTATAGTGGGTACAATGAGCAGTTCTTC. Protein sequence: CASSEYSGYNEQFF.

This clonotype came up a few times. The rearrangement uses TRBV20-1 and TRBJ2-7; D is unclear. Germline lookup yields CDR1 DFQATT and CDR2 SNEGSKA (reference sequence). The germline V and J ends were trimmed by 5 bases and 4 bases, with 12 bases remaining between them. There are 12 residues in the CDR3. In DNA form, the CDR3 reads TGCAGTGCTTCCCAAGAGAGGTACGAGCAGTACTTC. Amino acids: CSASQERYEQYF.

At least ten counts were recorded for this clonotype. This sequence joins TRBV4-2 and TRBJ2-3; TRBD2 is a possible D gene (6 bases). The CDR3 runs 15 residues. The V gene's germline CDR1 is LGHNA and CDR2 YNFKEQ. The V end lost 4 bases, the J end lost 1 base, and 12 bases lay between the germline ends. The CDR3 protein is CASSRISGGTDTQYF. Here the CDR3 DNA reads TGTGCCAGCAGCCGTATTAGCGGTGGCACAGATACGCAGTATTTT.

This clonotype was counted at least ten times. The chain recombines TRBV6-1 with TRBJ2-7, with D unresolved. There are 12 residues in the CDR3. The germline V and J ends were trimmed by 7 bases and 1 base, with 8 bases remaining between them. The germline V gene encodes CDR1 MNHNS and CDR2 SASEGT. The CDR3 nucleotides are TGTGCCAGCAAAACGGGTTCCTACGAGCAGTACTTC. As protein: CASKTGSYEQYF.

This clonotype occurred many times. The CDR3 region has the DNA TGTGCCAGCATTATAATTGGACTAGCGGACTCCCTTCCAGAGACCCAGTACTTC. Translated: CASIIIGLADSLPETQYF. This chain connects TRBV6-1 to TRBJ2-5; 10 bases are a match to TRBD2. The junction had 18 bases not matched to a gene; V was cut back by 7 bases and J by 4 bases. Germline CDR1 reads MNHNS; CDR2 reads SASEGT. There are 18 residues in the CDR3.

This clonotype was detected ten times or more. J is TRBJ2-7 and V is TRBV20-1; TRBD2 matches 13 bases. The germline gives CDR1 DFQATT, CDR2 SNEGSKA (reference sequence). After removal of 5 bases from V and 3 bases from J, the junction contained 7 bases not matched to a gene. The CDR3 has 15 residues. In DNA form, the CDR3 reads TGCAGTGCTGCTTCGACTAGCGGGGGGTACTACGAGCAGTACTTC. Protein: CSAASTSGGYYEQYF.

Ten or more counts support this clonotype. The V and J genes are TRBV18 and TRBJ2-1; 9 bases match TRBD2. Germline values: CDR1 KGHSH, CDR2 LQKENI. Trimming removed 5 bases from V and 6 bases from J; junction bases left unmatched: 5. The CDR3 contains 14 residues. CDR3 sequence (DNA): TGTGCCAGCTCAGGTATAGCGGGAGTCAATGAGCAGTTCTTC. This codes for CASSGIAGVNEQFF.

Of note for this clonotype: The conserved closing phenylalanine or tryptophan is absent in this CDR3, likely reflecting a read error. CDR3 sequence: CASIIGGGEKLFS. CDR3 nucleotide sequence: TGTGCCAGCATAATAGGGGGGGGTGAAAAACTGTTTTCT. The chain employs TRBV2 and TRBJ1-4; a possible D gene is TRBD1 (6 bases). CDR1 SNHLY and CDR2 FYNNEI come from the germline V gene. Trimming shortened V by 7 bases and J by 7 bases, and 13 bases separated the two germline ends. The CDR3 is 13 amino acids.

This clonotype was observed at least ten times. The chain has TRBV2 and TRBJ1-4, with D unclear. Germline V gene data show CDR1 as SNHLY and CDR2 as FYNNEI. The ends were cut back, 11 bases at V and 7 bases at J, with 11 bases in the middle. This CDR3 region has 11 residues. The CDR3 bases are TGTGCCGCCGACGAGGGTGAAAAACTGTTTTTT. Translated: CAADEGEKLFF.

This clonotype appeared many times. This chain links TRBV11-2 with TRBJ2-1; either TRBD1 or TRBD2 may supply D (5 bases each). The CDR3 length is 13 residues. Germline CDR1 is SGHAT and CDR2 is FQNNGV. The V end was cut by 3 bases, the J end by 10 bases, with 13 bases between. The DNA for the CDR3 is TGTGCCAGCAGCTTCGAGGGGTCAGGGGAGCAGTTCTTC. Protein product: CASSFEGSGEQFF.